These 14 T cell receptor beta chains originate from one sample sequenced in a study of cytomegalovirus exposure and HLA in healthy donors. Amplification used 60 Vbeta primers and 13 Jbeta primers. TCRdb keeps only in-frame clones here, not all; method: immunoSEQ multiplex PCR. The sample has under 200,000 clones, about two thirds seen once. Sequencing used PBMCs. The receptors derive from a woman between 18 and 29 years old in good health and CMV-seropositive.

The chain's CDR3 is CASSLGVAPETQYF. The CDR3, as DNA: TGTGCCAGCAGCTTAGGCGTCGCTCCAGAGACCCAGTACTTC. The J gene is TRBJ2-5, the V gene TRBV7-9; D is unresolved. The CDR3 runs 14 residues. Trimming shortened V by 1 base and J by 4 bases, and 10 bases separated the two germline ends. CDR1 is SEHNR and CDR2 is FQNEAQ in the germline V gene (reference sequence).

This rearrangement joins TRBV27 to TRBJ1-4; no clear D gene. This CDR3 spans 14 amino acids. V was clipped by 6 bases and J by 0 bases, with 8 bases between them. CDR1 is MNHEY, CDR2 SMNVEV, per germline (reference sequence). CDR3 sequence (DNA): TGTGCCAGCAGAGGCGCGGCAACTAATGAAAAACTGTTTTTT. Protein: CASRGAATNEKLFF. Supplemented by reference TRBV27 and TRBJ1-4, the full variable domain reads EAQVTQNPRYLITVTGKKLTVTCSQNMNHEYMSWYRQDPGLGLRQIYYSMNVEVTDKGDVPEGYKVSRKEKRNFPLILESPSPNQTSLYFCASRGAATNEKLFFGSGTQLSVL.

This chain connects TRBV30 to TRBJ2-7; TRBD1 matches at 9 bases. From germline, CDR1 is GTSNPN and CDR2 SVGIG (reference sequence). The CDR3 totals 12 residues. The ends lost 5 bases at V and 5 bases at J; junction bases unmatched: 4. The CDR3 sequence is CAWDRGIDEQYF. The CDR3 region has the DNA TGTGCCTGGGACAGGGGGATCGACGAGCAGTACTTC. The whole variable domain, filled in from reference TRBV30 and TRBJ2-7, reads SQTIHQWPATLVQPVGSPLSLECTVEGTSNPNLYWYRQAAGRGLQLLFYSVGIGQISSEVPQNLSASRPQDRQFILSSKKLLLSDSGFYLCAWDRGIDEQYFGPGTRLTVT.

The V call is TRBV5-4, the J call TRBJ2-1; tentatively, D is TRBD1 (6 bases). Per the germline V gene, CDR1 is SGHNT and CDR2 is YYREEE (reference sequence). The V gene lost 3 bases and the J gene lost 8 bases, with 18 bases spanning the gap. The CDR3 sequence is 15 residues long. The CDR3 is CASSSKTGPRDEQFF. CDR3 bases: TGTGCCAGCAGCTCCAAGACAGGCCCCCGGGATGAGCAGTTCTTC. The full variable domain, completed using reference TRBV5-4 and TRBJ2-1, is ETGVTQSPTHLIKTRGQQVTLRCSSQSGHNTVSWYQQALGQGPQFIFQYYREEENGRGNFPPRFSGLQFPNYSSELNVNALELDDSALYLCASSSKTGPRDEQFFGPGTRLTVL.

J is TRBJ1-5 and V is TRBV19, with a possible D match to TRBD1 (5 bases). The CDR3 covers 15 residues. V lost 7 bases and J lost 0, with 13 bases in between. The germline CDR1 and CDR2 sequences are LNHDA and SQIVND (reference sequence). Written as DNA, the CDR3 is TGTGCCAGTACCACAGACAGTTATAGCAATCAGCCCCAGCATTTT. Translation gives CASTTDSYSNQPQHF.

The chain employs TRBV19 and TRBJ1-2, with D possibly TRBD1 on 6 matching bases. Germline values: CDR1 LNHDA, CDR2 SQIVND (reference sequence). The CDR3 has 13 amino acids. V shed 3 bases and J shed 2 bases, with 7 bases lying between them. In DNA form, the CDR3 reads TGTGCCAGTAGTATTACAGGGAACTATGGCTACACCTTC. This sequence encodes CASSITGNYGYTF.

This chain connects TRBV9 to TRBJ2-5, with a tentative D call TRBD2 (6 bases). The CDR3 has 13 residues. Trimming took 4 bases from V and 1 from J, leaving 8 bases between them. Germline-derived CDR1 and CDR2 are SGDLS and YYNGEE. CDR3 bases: TGTGCCAGCAGCTCGGGGGTCCAAGAGACCCAGTACTTC. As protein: CASSSGVQETQYF.

The DNA of the CDR3 is TGTGCCTGGAATAGGGGGCCAATAGTTTACAATGAGCAGTTCTTC. This sequence encodes CAWNRGPIVYNEQFF. The genes are TRBV30 and TRBJ2-1; 7 nucleotides agree with TRBD1. CDR3 length equals 15 residues. Losses at the gene ends were 4 bases for V and 4 bases for J; bases not matched to a gene: 10. Per germline, CDR1 GTSNPN and CDR2 SVGIG (reference sequence).

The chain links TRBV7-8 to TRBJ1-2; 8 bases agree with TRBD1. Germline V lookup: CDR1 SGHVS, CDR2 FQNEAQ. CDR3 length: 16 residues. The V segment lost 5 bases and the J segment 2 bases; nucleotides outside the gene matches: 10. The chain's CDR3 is CASSPTLTGANYGYTF. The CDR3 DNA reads TGTGCCAGCAGCCCGACCCTGACAGGGGCAAACTATGGCTACACCTTC.

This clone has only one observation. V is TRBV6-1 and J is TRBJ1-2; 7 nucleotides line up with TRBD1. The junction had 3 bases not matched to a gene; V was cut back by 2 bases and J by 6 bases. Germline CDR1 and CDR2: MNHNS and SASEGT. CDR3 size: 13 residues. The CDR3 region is CASSEYRGHGYTF. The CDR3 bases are TGTGCCAGCAGTGAATACAGGGGCCATGGCTACACCTTC.

CDR3: CASSLASGGSYNEQFF. The CDR3 region has the DNA TGTGCCAGCAGTTTGGCCAGCGGGGGATCCTACAATGAGCAGTTCTTC. The chain links TRBV27 to TRBJ2-1, with TRBD2 matching 8 bases. In germline, CDR1 is MNHEY, CDR2 SMNVEV (reference sequence). CDR3 length equals 16 residues. After removal of 3 bases from V and 1 base from J, the junction contained 5 bases not matched to a gene.

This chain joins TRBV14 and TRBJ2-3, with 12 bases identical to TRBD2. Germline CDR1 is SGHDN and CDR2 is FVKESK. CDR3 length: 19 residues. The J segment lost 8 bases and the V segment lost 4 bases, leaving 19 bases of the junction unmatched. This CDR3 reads CASSPRPKTSGRKKSTQYF. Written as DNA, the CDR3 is TGTGCCAGCAGCCCCCGTCCAAAGACTAGCGGGAGAAAAAAGAGTACGCAGTATTTT.

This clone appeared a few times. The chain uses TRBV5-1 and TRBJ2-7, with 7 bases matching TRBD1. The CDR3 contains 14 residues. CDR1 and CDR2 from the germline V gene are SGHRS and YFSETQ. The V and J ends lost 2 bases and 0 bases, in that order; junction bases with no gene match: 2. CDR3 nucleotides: TGCGCCAGCAGCTTCAACAGGGGCTCCTACGAGCAGTACTTC. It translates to CASSFNRGSYEQYF.

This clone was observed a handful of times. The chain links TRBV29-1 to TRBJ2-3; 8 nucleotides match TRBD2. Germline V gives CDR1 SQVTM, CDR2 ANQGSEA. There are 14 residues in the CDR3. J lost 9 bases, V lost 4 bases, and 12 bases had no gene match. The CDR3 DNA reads TGCAGCGTTGTGGAAGCGGGAGTAACGGGAACGCAGTATTTT. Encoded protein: CSVVEAGVTGTQYF.